These 19 T cell receptor beta chains came from one sample sequenced in a study of blood T cell repertoires in COVID-19. TCRdb's copy holds only in-frame clones and misses some; the assay was immunoSEQ multiplex PCR. Seen here are tens of thousands of clones, 90% to 95% observed once, and the top ten hold 1.5% to 2%. Sequenced: peripheral blood. The receptors here all came from a woman aged 45-59 years in a cohort sampled during active COVID-19.

The chain links TRBV12-5 to TRBJ2-1; TRBD2 aligns across 7 bases. Trimming cost V 0 bases and J 5 bases; bases outside gene matches: 4. Germline V lookup: CDR1 LGHNT, CDR2 FRNRAP. The CDR3 has 15 residues. The DNA for the CDR3 is TGTGCTAGTGGTTTGGTAAAAGCGGGGCACAATGAGCAGTTCTTC. It encodes CASGLVKAGHNEQFF.

This clone was observed once. The chain couples TRBV27 to TRBJ1-3; D call uncertain. The CDR3 is made up of 15 amino acids. Germline V gene data show CDR1 as MNHEY and CDR2 as SMNVEV (reference sequence). The V and J ends lost 5 bases and 0 bases respectively, with 11 bases between them. The CDR3 loop reads CASSLRLYSGNTIYF. For the CDR3, the DNA is TGTGCCAGCAGTCTAAGACTGTACTCTGGAAACACCATATATTTT.

The chain combines TRBV14 with TRBJ2-3, with D possibly being TRBD1 (6 bases). The CDR3 runs to 15 residues. Germline-derived CDR1 and CDR2 are SGHDN and FVKESK. The ends were cut back, 4 bases at V and 1 base at J, with 12 bases in the middle. Here the CDR3 reads CASSPRTARTDTQYF. The CDR3 region has the DNA TGTGCCAGCAGCCCCAGGACAGCCCGCACAGATACGCAGTATTTT.

V is TRBV5-1 and J is TRBJ1-5, with 7 bases lining up with TRBD1. Germline V CDR1 and CDR2: SGHRS, YFSETQ. V shed 2 bases and J 8 bases; nucleotides not matched to a gene: 10. This CDR3 has 15 residues. The CDR3 is CASSFSSGGREPQHF. CDR3 bases: TGCGCCAGCAGCTTTTCATCAGGGGGTAGGGAGCCCCAGCATTTT.

This clone was recorded once. This sequence joins TRBV27 and TRBJ1-6, with D unresolved. V lost 3 bases, J lost 9 bases, and 6 bases lay in between. The CDR3 contains 12 residues. Germline CDR1 MNHEY, CDR2 SMNVEV (reference sequence). The DNA of the CDR3 is TGTGCCAGCAGTTTGCGGGGTTCACCCCTCCACTTT. This encodes CASSLRGSPLHF.

The chain combines TRBV5-1 with TRBJ2-7, with TRBD2 identical over 12 bases. Looked up from germline, CDR1 is SGHRS and CDR2 is YFSETQ. V shed 2 bases, J shed 2 bases, and the junction held 5 bases outside the gene matches. This CDR3 spans 16 amino acids. CDR3 residues: CASSLGASGGAYEQYF. CDR3 DNA sequence: TGCGCCAGCAGCTTAGGAGCTAGCGGGGGGGCCTACGAGCAGTACTTC.

V gene TRBV5-1 combines with J gene TRBJ2-7; 8 bases agree with TRBD2. Germline CDR1 reads SGHRS; CDR2 reads YFSETQ. The CDR3 sequence is 15 residues long. Trimming at V came to 2 bases and at J to 1 base, leaving 5 bases not matched to a gene. The chain's CDR3 is CASSFLAGTSYEQYF. The CDR3 DNA is TGCGCCAGCAGCTTCCTAGCGGGCACTTCCTACGAGCAGTACTTC.

This clone is a singleton in its sample. Other nucleotide sequences from this sample produce the same CDR3. This chain uses TRBV3-1 (or the pseudogene TRBV3-2) with TRBJ1-2, with D possibly TRBD1 on 6 matching bases. Looked up from germline, CDR1 is LGHDT and CDR2 is YNNKEL (reference sequence). The CDR3 runs 13 residues. Between the trimmed V and J ends, which lost 1 base and 5 bases, there was a span of 8 bases. Written as DNA, the CDR3 is TGTGCCAGCAGCCAAGGGCAGGGGTATGGCTACACCTTC. Amino acids: CASSQGQGYGYTF.

CDR3 in amino acids: CASSYITTGGTGELFF. CDR3 in DNA: TGTGCCAGCAGCTACATCACCACGGGGGGCACCGGGGAGCTGTTTTTT. The chain employs TRBV11-3 and TRBJ2-2, with 7 bases fitting TRBD2. Germline loops: CDR1 SGHNT, CDR2 YENEEA. CDR3 length: 16 residues. Trimming at V came to 4 bases and at J to 4 bases, leaving 9 bases not matched to a gene.

J is TRBJ2-3 and V is TRBV5-8; TRBD2 matches 13 bases. The CDR3 totals 18 residues. From germline, CDR1 is SGHTS and CDR2 YDEGEE. J gave up 5 bases and V 1 base, and 10 bases lay outside the gene matches. Here the CDR3 DNA reads TGTGCCAGCAGCTTGCAACGGACTAGCGGGAGTAGTGAAGATACGCAGTATTTT. It is translated as CASSLQRTSGSSEDTQYF. Looking up the rest from reference TRBV5-8 and TRBJ2-3 gives the full variable domain: EAGVTQSPTHLIKTRGQQATLRCSPISGHTSVYWYQQALGLGLQFLLWYDEGEERNRGNFPPRFSGRQFPNYSSELNVNALELEDSALYLCASSLQRTSGSSEDTQYFGPGTRLTVL.

The chain is built from TRBV28 and TRBJ1-1; the D gene is possibly TRBD1 (6 bases). V lost 6 bases, J lost 7 bases, and 18 bases lay in between. This CDR3 comprises 14 residues. The germline CDR1 and CDR2 sequences are MDHEN and SYDVKM. The CDR3 reads CASSPGGQTFEAFF. DNA of the CDR3: TGTGCCAGCAGCCCCGGGGGGCAAACCTTTGAAGCTTTCTTT.

The chain recombines TRBV5-1 with TRBJ2-3, with TRBD2 identical over 7 bases. J was trimmed by 1 base and V by 5 bases; bases with no gene match: 7. This CDR3 contains 15 residues. The germline CDR1 and CDR2 sequences are SGHRS and YFSETQ. This CDR3 is CASSMGGSGTDTQYF. The CDR3 region has the DNA TGCGCCAGCAGTATGGGCGGGAGTGGCACAGATACGCAGTATTTT. Variable domain in full (rest from reference TRBV5-1 and TRBJ2-3): KAGVTQTPRYLIKTRGQQVTLSCSPISGHRSVSWYQQTPGQGLQFLFEYFSETQRNKGNFPGRFSGRQFSNSRSEMNVSTLELGDSALYLCASSMGGSGTDTQYFGPGTRLTVL.

The chain is built from TRBV18 and TRBJ2-5, with D maybe TRBD1 (5 bases). Trimming removed 3 bases at V and 5 bases at J, with 10 bases between. CDR1 and CDR2 (germline): KGHSH, LQKENI. The CDR3 has 13 residues. The CDR3: CASSPQSGETQYF. CDR3 coding DNA: TGTGCCAGCTCACCGCAGTCAGGGGAGACCCAGTACTTC.

The V and J genes are TRBV5-1 and TRBJ1-4; 9 bases are a match to TRBD1. V gave up 3 bases and J gave up 6 bases; unmatched junction bases: 6. Germline V gives CDR1 SGHRS, CDR2 YFSETQ. The CDR3 has 15 residues. The chain's CDR3 is CASSYGQGIDEKLFF. The CDR3 DNA sequence: TGCGCCAGCAGCTACGGACAGGGGATCGATGAAAAACTGTTTTTT.

This clone was recorded only once. The CDR3 protein is CASSLLSGDTEAFF. As DNA, the CDR3 is TGTGCCAGCAGCTTACTCTCGGGGGACACTGAAGCTTTCTTT. The chain combines TRBV11-3 with TRBJ1-1; D perhaps matches TRBD1 (5 bases). The CDR3 is 14 amino acids. The germline gives CDR1 SGHNT, CDR2 YENEEA. V was cut by 2 bases and J by 3 bases, with 10 bases left in between.

V is TRBV30 and J is TRBJ1-2; the match to TRBD1 covers 9 bases. Germline values: CDR1 GTSNPN, CDR2 SVGIG (reference sequence). V trimming: 1 base; J trimming: 7 bases; junction bases outside the gene matches: 4. The CDR3 is 13 amino acids. The CDR3 spells CAWSEQGAIGYTF. For the CDR3, the DNA is TGTGCCTGGAGTGAACAGGGGGCGATTGGCTACACCTTC.

The chain links TRBV2 to TRBJ2-1, with 10 bases matching TRBD2. Germline assignment: CDR1 SNHLY and CDR2 FYNNEI. V was pared by 4 bases and J by 6 bases, with 6 bases of the junction left unmatched. The CDR3 loop spans 15 amino acids. The CDR3 loop reads CASSVERGGFNEQFF. The DNA of the CDR3 is TGTGCCAGCAGTGTGGAGCGGGGGGGCTTCAATGAGCAGTTCTTC.

CDR3 DNA: TGCGCCAGCAGCCCTGATGGGCTGCGTGAAAAACTGTTTTTT. Translating gives CASSPDGLREKLFF. The V and J genes are TRBV10-1 and TRBJ1-4; D is unresolved. There are 14 residues in the CDR3. Per germline, CDR1 WNHNN and CDR2 SYGVQD (reference sequence). Trimming took 6 bases from V and 7 from J, leaving 15 bases between them.

This chain links TRBV5-1 with TRBJ2-7; the match to TRBD1 covers 8 bases. Trimming removed 3 bases from V and 4 bases from J; junction bases left unmatched: 12. Germline V gene sequence: CDR1 SGHRS, CDR2 YFSETQ. This CDR3 region has 16 residues. The CDR3 DNA reads TGCGCCAGCAGCTCAATCTCTGGACAGGGCCCTTACGAGCAGTACTTC. Translated, it gives CASSSISGQGPYEQYF. The full variable domain, completed using reference TRBV5-1 and TRBJ2-7, is KAGVTQTPRYLIKTRGQQVTLSCSPISGHRSVSWYQQTPGQGLQFLFEYFSETQRNKGNFPGRFSGRQFSNSRSEMNVSTLELGDSALYLCASSSISGQGPYEQYFGPGTRLTVT.